At least ten counts were recorded for the clone carrying this T cell receptor beta chain. MiXCR, run by TCRdb on the RACE reads, gives a single entry per CDR3 protein. The data hold around 70,000 distinct CDR3 sequences, with 8.5% to 14% observed a single time. The sample's time point: patch test 3, about 24 weeks after DPC sensitization. Regarding treatment: therapeutic diphenylcyclopropenone sensitization with weekly scalp DPC. This sample is drawn from a study of human T cells and chemical hapten exposure. Study overall: Patients, predominantly female, presented with alopecia areata, totalis or universalis. Among samples, TCR yields varied mainly because of small differences in pooled library volume.

Germline values: CDR1 SGHVS, CDR2 FNYEAQ. V dropped 5 bases and J dropped 8; count of bases not matched to a gene: 10. This CDR3 comprises 14 residues. The V and J genes are TRBV7-6 and TRBJ1-1, with 8 bases that match TRBD1. The TCR was taken from a woman aged 45-59 years with alopecia areata. Some clones in this sample may be carry-over from other donors' samples. The material was whole blood, obtained in connection with sensitization to the hapten diphenylcyclopropenone (DPC). This CDR3 reads CASSPQGRTGEAFF. CDR3 in DNA: TGTGCCAGCAGCCCCCAGGGCCGGACAGGGGAAGCTTTCTTT.